These 13 T cell receptor beta chains originate from one sample sequenced in a study of cytomegalovirus exposure and HLA in healthy donors. In the PCR, 60 Vbeta and 13 Jbeta primers were used. Clones were read by immunoSEQ multiplex PCR, and TCRdb kept only the in-frame ones, dropping some. This sample has 200,000 or so clones, with 65% to 85% found just once. The sequenced sample was PBMCs. The receptors shown here come from a boy aged 2 to 9 in good health and CMV-seronegative.

The chain is built from TRBV7-9 and TRBJ1-1; TRBD1 is a possible D gene (5 bases). With 5 bases removed from V and 6 bases from J, the gap between germline ends came to 10 bases. There are 12 residues in the CDR3. The germline CDR1 and CDR2 sequences are SEHNR and FQNEAQ (reference sequence). Here the CDR3 reads CASSGPTAEAFF. As DNA, the CDR3 is TGTGCCAGCAGCGGGCCGACAGCTGAAGCTTTCTTT.

CDR3 loop: CASGTGTGLVGANVLTF. The DNA for the CDR3 is TGCGCCAGCGGAACCGGGACAGGGCTAGTTGGGGCCAACGTCCTGACTTTC. The chain recombines TRBV5-1 with TRBJ2-6; 9 positions agree with TRBD1. The germline V gene encodes CDR1 SGHRS and CDR2 YFSETQ. V was pared by 7 bases and J by 3 bases, with 11 bases of the junction left unmatched. The CDR3 is 17 residues long.

The sample holds a few counts of this clone. V is TRBV19 and J is TRBJ2-5, with D perhaps matching TRBD2 (6 bases). The CDR3 loop spans 13 amino acids. V was pared by 6 bases and J by 1 base, with 9 bases between. Germline V gene data show CDR1 as LNHDA and CDR2 as SQIVND (reference sequence). The CDR3 region has the DNA TGTGCCAGTAGCCGTAGCGGCCAAGAGACCCAGTACTTC. Its translation is CASSRSGQETQYF.

The CDR3 nucleotides read TGTGCCAGCAGCCCAGAAGTAGTATTCACAGATACGCAGTATTTT. Translating gives CASSPEVVFTDTQYF. V is TRBV4-2 and J is TRBJ2-3; D is ambiguous. The V end lost 4 bases, the J end lost 2 bases, and 13 bases lay between the germline ends. The CDR3 contains 15 residues. The germline gives CDR1 LGHNA, CDR2 YNFKEQ.

This clone has just a few counts. The CDR3, as DNA: TGTGCCAGTAGTCGTACAGGGACGGATACGCAGTATTTT. Translation gives CASSRTGTDTQYF. The chain links TRBV19 to TRBJ2-3; maybe TRBD1 (6 bases). The germline gives CDR1 LNHDA, CDR2 SQIVND (reference sequence). The CDR3 totals 13 residues. The ends were cut back, 5 bases at V and 6 bases at J, with 12 bases in the middle. Filled out from reference TRBV19 and TRBJ2-3, the complete variable domain reads DGGITQSPKYLFRKEGQNVTLSCEQNLNHDAMYWYRQDPGQGLRLIYYSQIVNDFQKGDIAEGYSVSREKKESFPLTVTSAQKNPTAFYLCASSRTGTDTQYFGPGTRLTVL.

The chain recombines TRBV27 with TRBJ2-3; tentatively, D is TRBD1 (5 bases). Per the germline V gene, CDR1 is MNHEY and CDR2 is SMNVEV (reference sequence). The CDR3 runs to 16 residues. V was clipped by 6 bases and J by 0 bases, with 16 bases between them. The CDR3 here is CASRTKGRASTDTQYF. DNA of the CDR3: TGTGCCAGCAGGACGAAGGGGCGTGCTAGCACAGATACGCAGTATTTT.

The genes are TRBV18 and TRBJ2-5, with 13 bases fitting TRBD2. Germline V gene sequence: CDR1 KGHSH, CDR2 LQKENI. This CDR3 has 16 residues. V shed 4 bases and J 5 bases; nucleotides not matched to a gene: 7. This CDR3 is CASSLRLAGGQETQYF. The CDR3 coding sequence is TGTGCCAGCTCACTCCGACTAGCGGGGGGTCAGGAGACCCAGTACTTC. Based on the CDR3 plus reference TRBV18 and TRBJ2-5, the full variable domain is NAGVMQNPRHLVRRRGQEARLRCSPMKGHSHVYWYRQLPEEGLKFMVYLQKENIIDESGMPKERFSAEFPKEGPSILRIQQVVRGDSAAYFCASSLRLAGGQETQYFGPGTRLLVL.

This rearrangement joins TRBV7-9 to TRBJ1-1; TRBD1 aligns across 7 bases. Germline assignment: CDR1 SEHNR and CDR2 FQNEAQ (reference sequence). This CDR3 contains 13 residues. Trimming cost V 8 bases and J 1 base; bases outside gene matches: 4. Written as DNA, the CDR3 is TGTGCCAGCCTGGGACAGTGGAACACTGAAGCTTTCTTT. It specifies CASLGQWNTEAFF.

The chain recombines TRBV30 with TRBJ2-1; 9 bases match TRBD2. J was trimmed by 6 bases and V by 0 bases; bases with no gene match: 6. The CDR3 consists of 15 residues. Germline assignment: CDR1 GTSNPN and CDR2 SVGIG (reference sequence). CDR3 amino acids: CAWSVRRGGSNEQFF. DNA of the CDR3: TGTGCCTGGAGTGTAAGGCGGGGGGGCAGCAATGAGCAGTTCTTC.

V usage is TRBV10-3 and J usage is TRBJ1-6; TRBD1 might be the D (6 bases). The CDR3 has 16 residues. The germline V and J ends were trimmed by 5 bases and 9 bases, with 20 bases remaining between them. Looked up from germline, CDR1 is ENHRY and CDR2 is SYGVKD. CDR3 region: CAISNPKGGLPSPLHF. CDR3 nucleotides: TGTGCCATCAGTAATCCGAAGGGGGGGCTACCTTCACCCCTCCACTTT.

CDR3 amino acids: CASSPVEGAPQHF. DNA for the CDR3: TGCGCCAGCAGCCCCGTAGAAGGGGCGCCCCAGCATTTT. The chain carries TRBV4-1 and TRBJ1-5, with a possible D match to TRBD1 (5 bases). Germline loops: CDR1 MGHRA, CDR2 YSYEKL. The CDR3 is 13 residues long. The V end lost 4 bases, the J end lost 9 bases, and 13 bases lay between the germline ends.

The chain recombines TRBV19 with TRBJ1-1, with D perhaps matching TRBD1 (5 bases). Trimming took off 1 base at V and 2 bases at J, with 11 bases between the two ends. Germline loops: CDR1 LNHDA, CDR2 SQIVND (reference sequence). The CDR3 is made up of 15 amino acids. The CDR3 is CASSIGGVRNTEAFF. CDR3 nucleotide sequence: TGTGCCAGTAGTATAGGGGGGGTCCGCAACACTGAAGCTTTCTTT.

The chain has TRBV7-3 and TRBJ1-6; D is unresolved. The CDR3 extends over 16 amino acids. Deletions cut 5 bases from V and 9 bases from J, with 20 bases between. In germline, CDR1 is SGHTA, CDR2 FQGTGA. CDR3 bases: TGTGCCAGCAGCCCCCAACCATTGAGTGCCGGTTCACCCCTCCACTTT. It codes for CASSPQPLSAGSPLHF.